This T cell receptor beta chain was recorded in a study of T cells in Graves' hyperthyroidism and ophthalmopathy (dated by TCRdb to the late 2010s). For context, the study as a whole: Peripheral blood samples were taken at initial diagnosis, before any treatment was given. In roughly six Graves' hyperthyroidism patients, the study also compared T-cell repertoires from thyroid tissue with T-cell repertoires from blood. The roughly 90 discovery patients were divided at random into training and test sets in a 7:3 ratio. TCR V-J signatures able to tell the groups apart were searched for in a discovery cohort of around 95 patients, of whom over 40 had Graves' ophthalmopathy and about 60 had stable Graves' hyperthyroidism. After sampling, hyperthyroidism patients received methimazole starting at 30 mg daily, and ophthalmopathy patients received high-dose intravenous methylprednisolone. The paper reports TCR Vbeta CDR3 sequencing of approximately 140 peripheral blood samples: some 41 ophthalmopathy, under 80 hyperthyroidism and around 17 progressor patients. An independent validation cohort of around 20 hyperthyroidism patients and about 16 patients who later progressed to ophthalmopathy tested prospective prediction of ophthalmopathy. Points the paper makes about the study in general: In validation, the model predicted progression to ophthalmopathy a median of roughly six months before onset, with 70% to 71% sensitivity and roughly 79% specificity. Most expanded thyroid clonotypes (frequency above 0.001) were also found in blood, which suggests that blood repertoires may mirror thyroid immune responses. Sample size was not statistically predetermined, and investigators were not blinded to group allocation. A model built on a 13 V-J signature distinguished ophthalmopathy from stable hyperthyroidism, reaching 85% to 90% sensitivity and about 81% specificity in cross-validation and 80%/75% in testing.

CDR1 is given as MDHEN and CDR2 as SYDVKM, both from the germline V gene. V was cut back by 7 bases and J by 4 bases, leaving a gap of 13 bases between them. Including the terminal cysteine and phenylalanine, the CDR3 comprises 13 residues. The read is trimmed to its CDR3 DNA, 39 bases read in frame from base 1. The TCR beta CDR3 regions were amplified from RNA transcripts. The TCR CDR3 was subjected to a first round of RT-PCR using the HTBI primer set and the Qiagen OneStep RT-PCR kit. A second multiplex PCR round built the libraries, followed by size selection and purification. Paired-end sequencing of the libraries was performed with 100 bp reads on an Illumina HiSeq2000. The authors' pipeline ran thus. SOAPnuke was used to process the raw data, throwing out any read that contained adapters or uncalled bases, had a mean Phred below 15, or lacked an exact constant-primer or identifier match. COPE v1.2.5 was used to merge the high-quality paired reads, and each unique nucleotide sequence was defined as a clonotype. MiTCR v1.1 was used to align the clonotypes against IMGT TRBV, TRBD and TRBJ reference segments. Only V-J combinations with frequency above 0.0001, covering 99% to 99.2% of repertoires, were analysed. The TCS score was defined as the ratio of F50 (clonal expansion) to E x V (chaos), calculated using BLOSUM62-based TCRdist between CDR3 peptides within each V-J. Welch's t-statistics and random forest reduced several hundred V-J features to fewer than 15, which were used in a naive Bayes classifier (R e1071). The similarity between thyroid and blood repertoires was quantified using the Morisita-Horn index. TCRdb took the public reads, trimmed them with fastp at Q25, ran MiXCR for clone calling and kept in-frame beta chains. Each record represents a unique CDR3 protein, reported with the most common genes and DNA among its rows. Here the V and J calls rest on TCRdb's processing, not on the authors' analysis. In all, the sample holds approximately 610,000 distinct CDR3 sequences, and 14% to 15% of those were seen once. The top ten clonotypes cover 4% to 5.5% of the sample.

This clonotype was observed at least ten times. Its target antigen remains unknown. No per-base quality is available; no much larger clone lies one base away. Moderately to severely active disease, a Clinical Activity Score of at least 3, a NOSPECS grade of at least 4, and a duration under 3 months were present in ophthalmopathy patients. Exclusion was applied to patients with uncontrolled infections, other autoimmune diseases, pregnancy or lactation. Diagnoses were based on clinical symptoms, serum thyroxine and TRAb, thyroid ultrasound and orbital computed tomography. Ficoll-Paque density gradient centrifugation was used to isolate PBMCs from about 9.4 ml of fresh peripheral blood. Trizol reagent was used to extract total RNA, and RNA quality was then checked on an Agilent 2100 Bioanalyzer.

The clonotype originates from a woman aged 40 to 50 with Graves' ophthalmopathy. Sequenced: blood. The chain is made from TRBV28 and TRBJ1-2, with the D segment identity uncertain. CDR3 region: CASMQLETYGYTF. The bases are TGTGCCAGCATGCAGTTAGAAACCTATGGCTACACCTTC.